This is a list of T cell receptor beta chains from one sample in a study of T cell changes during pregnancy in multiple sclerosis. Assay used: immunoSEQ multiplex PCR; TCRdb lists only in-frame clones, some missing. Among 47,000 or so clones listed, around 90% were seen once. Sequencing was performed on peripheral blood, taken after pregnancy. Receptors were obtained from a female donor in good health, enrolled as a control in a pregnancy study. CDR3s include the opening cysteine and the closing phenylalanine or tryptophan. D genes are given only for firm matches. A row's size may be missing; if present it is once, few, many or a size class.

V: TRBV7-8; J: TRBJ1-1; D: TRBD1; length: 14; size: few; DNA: TGTGCCAGCACCGACCACAGGGGGAACACTGAAGCTTTCTTT; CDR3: CASTDHRGNTEAFF
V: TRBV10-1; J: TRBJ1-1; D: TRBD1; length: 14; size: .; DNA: TGCGCCAACCTGGAGCCAGGGGGGAACACTGAAGCTTTCTTT; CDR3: CANLEPGGNTEAFF
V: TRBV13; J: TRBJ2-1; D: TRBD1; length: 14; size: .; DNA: TGTGCCAGCAGCTATGGGACAGGGGACAATGAGCAGTTCTTC; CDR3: CASSYGTGDNEQFF
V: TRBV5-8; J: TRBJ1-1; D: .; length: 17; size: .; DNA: TGTGCCAGCAGCTTGGGTCTTCTGGGGGGAGCGAACACTGAAGCTTTCTTT; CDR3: CASSLGLLGGANTEAFF
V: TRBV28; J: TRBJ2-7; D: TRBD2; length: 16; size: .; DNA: TGTGCCAGCAGCTCAGGACTAGCGGGAGACTGGGGCGAGCAGTACTTC; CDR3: CASSSGLAGDWGEQYF
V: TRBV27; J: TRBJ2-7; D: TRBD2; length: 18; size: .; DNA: TGTGCCAGCAGTCCCCCTTTGACCGGGACTAGAAAGAACTACGAGCAGTACTTC; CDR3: CASSPPLTGTRKNYEQYF
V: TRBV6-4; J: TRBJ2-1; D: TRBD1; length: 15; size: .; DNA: TGTGCCAGCAGTTCCGGGACAGGGGACTACAATGAGCAGTTCTTC; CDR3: CASSSGTGDYNEQFF
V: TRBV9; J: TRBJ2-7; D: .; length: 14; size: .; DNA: TGTGCCAGCAGCGCGACCCATAGCGTCTCCGAGCAGTACTTC; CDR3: CASSATHSVSEQYF
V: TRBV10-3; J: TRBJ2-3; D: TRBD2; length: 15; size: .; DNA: TGTGCCATCAGAGCGACTAGCGGGGGTTCAGATACGCAGTATTTT; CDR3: CAIRATSGGSDTQYF
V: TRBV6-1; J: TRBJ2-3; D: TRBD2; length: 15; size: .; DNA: TGTGCCAGCAGGCGTACTAGCGATCGGAGAAATACGCAGTATTTT; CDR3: CASRRTSDRRNTQYF
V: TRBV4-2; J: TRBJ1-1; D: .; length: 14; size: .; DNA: TGTGCCAGCAGCCAAGTTGGGGCGGATACTGAAGCTTTCTTT; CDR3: CASSQVGADTEAFF
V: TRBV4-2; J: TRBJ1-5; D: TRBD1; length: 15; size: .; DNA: TGTGCCAGCAGCCTACAGGGGGCGGTCGATCAGCCCCAGCATTTT; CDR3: CASSLQGAVDQPQHF
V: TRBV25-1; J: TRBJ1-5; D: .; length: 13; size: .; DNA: TGTGCCAGCAGTGAAGAGACTGGACAGCCCCAGCATTTT; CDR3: CASSEETGQPQHF
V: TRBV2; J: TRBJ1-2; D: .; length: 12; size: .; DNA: TGTGCCACCGGGCGGGGGGCGCACGGCTACACCTTC; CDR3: CATGRGAHGYTF
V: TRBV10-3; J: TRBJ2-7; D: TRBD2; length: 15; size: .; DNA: TGTGCCATCAGTAACCCTAGCGGGACTACCTACGAGCAGTACTTC; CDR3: CAISNPSGTTYEQYF
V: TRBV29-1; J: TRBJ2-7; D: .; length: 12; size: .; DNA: TGCAGCGTTGAAAAAGGGCCGGGGGAGCAGTACTTC; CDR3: CSVEKGPGEQYF
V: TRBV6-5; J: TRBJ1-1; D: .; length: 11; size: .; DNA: TGTGCCAGCTTCCGGGGGACTGAAGCTTTCTTT; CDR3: CASFRGTEAFF
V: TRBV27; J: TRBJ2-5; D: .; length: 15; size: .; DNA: TGTGCCAGCAGTTTAAATCTTGTGCCCGCGGAGACCCAGTACTTC; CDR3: CASSLNLVPAETQYF
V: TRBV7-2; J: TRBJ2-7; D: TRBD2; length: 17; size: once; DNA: TGTGCCAGCAGCTCGCCCCCCCGGGGGGGTCGGACCTACGAGCAGTACTTC; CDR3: CASSSPPRGGRTYEQYF
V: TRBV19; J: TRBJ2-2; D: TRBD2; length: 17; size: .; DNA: TGTGCCAGTAGCCTACTAGCGGGGGGGCGAGGCACCGGGGAGCTGTTTTTT; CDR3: CASSLLAGGRGTGELFF
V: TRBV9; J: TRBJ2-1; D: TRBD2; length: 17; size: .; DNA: TGTGCCAGCAGCGTAGCTCTAAGTTCTAGCGGGGACAATGAGCAGTTCTTC; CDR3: CASSVALSSSGDNEQFF
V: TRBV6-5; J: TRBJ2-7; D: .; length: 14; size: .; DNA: TGTGCCAGCAGTACCGGGGGTCCGTCCTACGAGCAGTACTTC; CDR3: CASSTGGPSYEQYF
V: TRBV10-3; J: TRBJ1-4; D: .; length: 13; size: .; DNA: TGTGCCATCCGAGTGACAACTAATGAAAAACTGTTTTTT; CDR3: CAIRVTTNEKLFF
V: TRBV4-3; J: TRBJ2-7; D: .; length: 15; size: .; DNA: TGCGCCAGCAGCCAAGAATTTGGAGAGTCCTACGAGCAGTACTTC; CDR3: CASSQEFGESYEQYF
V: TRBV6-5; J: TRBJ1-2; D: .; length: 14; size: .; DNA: TGTGCCAGCAGTTACTCGAGCCAGGCACATGACTACACCTTC; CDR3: CASSYSSQAHDYTF
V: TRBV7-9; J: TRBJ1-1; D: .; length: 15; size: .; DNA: TGTGCCAGCACCCCGGGGGTTTACATGAACACTGAAGCTTTCTTT; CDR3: CASTPGVYMNTEAFF
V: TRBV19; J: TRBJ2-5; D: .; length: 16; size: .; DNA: TGTGCCAGTAGTATTTTAGCGGACTATCGGCAAGAGACCCAGTACTTC; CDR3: CASSILADYRQETQYF
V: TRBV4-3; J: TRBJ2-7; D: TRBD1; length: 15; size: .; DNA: TGCGCCAGCAGCCGCGGCCGGGACAGGGGTTTCGAGCAGTACTTC; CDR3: CASSRGRDRGFEQYF
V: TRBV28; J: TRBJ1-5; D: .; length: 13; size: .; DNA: TGTGCCAGCAGTTTTGGCGGGAATCAGCCCCAGCATTTT; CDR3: CASSFGGNQPQHF
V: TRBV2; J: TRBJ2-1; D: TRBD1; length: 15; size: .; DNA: TGTGCCAGCAGGGCCGGGACAGGGACTTACAATGAGCAGTTCTTC; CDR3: CASRAGTGTYNEQFF
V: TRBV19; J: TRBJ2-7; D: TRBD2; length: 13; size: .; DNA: TGTGCCAGTAGTAACGGGGGGGCCTACGAGCAGTACTTC; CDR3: CASSNGGAYEQYF
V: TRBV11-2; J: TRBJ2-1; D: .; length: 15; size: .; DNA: TGTGCCAGCAGCTTATATGGTTGGGGAGGAAATGAGCAGTTCTTC; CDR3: CASSLYGWGGNEQFF
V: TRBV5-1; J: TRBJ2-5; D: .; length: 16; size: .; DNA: TGCGCCAGCAGCTTAAGCCCCCAGGACTATCGCGGGACCCAGTACTTC; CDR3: CASSLSPQDYRGTQYF
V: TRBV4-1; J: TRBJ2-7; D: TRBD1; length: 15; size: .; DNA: TGCGCCAGCAGCCAAGGGACAGGGAGCTCCTACGAGCAGTACTTC; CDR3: CASSQGTGSSYEQYF
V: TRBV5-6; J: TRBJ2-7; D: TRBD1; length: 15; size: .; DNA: TGTGCCAGCAGCCCCGACAGGGGGGCACGCTACGAGCAGTACTTC; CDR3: CASSPDRGARYEQYF
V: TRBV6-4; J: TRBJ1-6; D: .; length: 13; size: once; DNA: TGTGCCAGCAGTGACTCGGGGGGTACACCCCTCCACTTT; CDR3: CASSDSGGTPLHF
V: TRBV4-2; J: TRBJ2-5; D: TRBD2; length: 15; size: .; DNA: TGTGCCAGCAGCCAAGAGCGGGGGGGCCAAGAGACCCAGTACTTC; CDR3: CASSQERGGQETQYF
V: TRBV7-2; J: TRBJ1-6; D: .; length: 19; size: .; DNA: TGTGCCAGCAGCTTGGCAAAGACAGGACCGAGCTCCTATAATTCACCCCTCCACTTT; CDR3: CASSLAKTGPSSYNSPLHF
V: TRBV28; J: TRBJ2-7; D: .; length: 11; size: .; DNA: TGTGCCAGCAGTCCCCACTACGAGCAGTACTTC; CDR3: CASSPHYEQYF
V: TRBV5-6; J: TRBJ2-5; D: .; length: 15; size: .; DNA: TGTGCCAGCAGCTTGGCCAAAGGGGATCGCGAGACCCAGTACTTC; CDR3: CASSLAKGDRETQYF
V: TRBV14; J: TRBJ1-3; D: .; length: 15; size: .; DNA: TGTGCCAGCAGCCCGGCGGGGGGAACTGGAAACACCATATATTTT; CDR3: CASSPAGGTGNTIYF
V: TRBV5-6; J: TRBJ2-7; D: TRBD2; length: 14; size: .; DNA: TGTGCCAGCAGCTTAGCGGGGGGGCACTACGAGCAGTACTTC; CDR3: CASSLAGGHYEQYF
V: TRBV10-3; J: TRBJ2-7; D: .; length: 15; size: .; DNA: TGTGCCACCCCTTTAGAGGAGGGTCGACCCTACGAGCAGTACTTC; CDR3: CATPLEEGRPYEQYF
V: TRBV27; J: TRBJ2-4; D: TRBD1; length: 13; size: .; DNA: TGTGCCAGCAGTTCAACGGGACAGGGGGTTCAGTACTTC; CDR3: CASSSTGQGVQYF
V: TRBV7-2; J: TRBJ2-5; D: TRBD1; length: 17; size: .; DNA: TGTGCCAGCAGCCTCGGACAGGGCGTAGGAAACCAAGAGACCCAGTACTTC; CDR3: CASSLGQGVGNQETQYF
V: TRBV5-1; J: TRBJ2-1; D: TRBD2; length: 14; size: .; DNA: TGCGCCAGCAGCCGGTCCCTAGCGGCCAATGAGCAGTTCTTC; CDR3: CASSRSLAANEQFF
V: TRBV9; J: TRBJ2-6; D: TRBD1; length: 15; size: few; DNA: TGTGCCAGCAGCTTCAGGGGGCCTGGGGCCAACGTCCTGACTTTC; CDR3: CASSFRGPGANVLTF
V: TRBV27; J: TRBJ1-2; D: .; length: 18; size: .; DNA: TGTGCCAGCAGCCGGGTCTTACCACAGGGATCCCACTCTTATGGCTACACCTTC; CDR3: CASSRVLPQGSHSYGYTF
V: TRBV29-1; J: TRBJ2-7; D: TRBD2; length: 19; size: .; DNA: TGCAGCGTTGTGGGGAGGGTAACCCGGGAGGGCCAGGCTCCCTACGAGCAGTACTTC; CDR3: CSVVGRVTREGQAPYEQYF